This T cell receptor (beta chain) was captured by sequencing in a study of blood T cell repertoires in COVID-19. Study in general: Both acute and convalescent COVID-19 samples were obtained from the United States, Italy and Spain. Sample material is recorded as cDNA or gDNA derived from T cells, B-cell-depleted T cells, or PBMCs.

This CDR3 spans 12 amino acids. From germline, CDR1 is SGHTA and CDR2 FQGNSA. Trimming took 3 bases from V and 5 from J, leaving 4 bases between them. Original processing notes: Reference gene primer amplification in the assay estimated nucleated cell counts. Clones were read by immunoSEQ multiplex PCR, and TCRdb kept only the in-frame ones, dropping some. V and J calls and clone size are those listed in that table; D and trimming were worked out from the DNA. The sample records 40,000 to 45,000 clones, approximately 90% being singletons. The V gene is TRBV7-2, the J gene TRBJ2-2, with D unclear. The receptor comes from a human donor in a cohort sampled during active COVID-19. Sequences were obtained from peripheral blood. The CDR3 region is CASSFGTGELFF. The CDR3 DNA reads as TGTGCCAGCAGCTTCGGGACCGGGGAGCTGTTTTTT.